What follows are 8 T cell receptor beta chains derived from one specimen sequenced in a study of blood T cell repertoires in COVID-19. Clones were read by immunoSEQ multiplex PCR, and TCRdb kept only the in-frame ones, dropping some. The sample shows roughly 100,000 clones, roughly three quarters of them seen only once. Sequencing was performed on peripheral blood. The receptors were sampled from a woman older than 75 with acute or convalescent COVID-19.

The chain links TRBV12-5 to TRBJ2-1; 15 positions match TRBD2. The junction had 7 bases not matched to a gene; V was cut back by 5 bases and J by 8 bases. The CDR3 runs to 16 residues. Germline lookup yields CDR1 LGHNT and CDR2 FRNRAP. CDR3: CASGPRTSGGAHEQFF. CDR3 DNA: TGTGCTAGTGGTCCGAGGACTAGCGGGGGGGCGCATGAGCAGTTCTTC.

The gene calls are TRBV19 and TRBJ2-1; TRBD2 matches at 7 bases. Germline loops: CDR1 LNHDA, CDR2 SQIVND (reference sequence). The CDR3 contains 17 residues. J lost 3 bases, V lost 5 bases, and 13 bases had no gene match. The CDR3 DNA reads as TGTGCCAGTAGTGTCCAGACCGGGACTACCCACTACAATGAGCAGTTCTTC. This encodes CASSVQTGTTHYNEQFF.

The chain employs TRBV9 and TRBJ2-3; weak D call: TRBD1 (6 bases). The germline gives CDR1 SGDLS, CDR2 YYNGEE. Between the trimmed V and J ends, which lost 1 base and 0 bases, there was a span of 12 bases. The CDR3 is 16 amino acids. The CDR3 loop is CASSVLQGHSTDTQYF. CDR3 coding DNA: TGTGCCAGCAGCGTACTGCAGGGGCACAGCACAGATACGCAGTATTTT.

The chain carries TRBV15 and TRBJ1-3, with 8 bases aligning to TRBD1. Germline CDR1 is LNHNV and CDR2 is YYDKDF (reference sequence). J lost 2 bases, V lost 0 bases, and 3 bases had no gene match. The CDR3 consists of 16 residues. CDR3 sequence reads: CATSRDARGPGNTIYF. CDR3 in DNA: TGTGCCACCAGCAGAGATGCCAGGGGGCCTGGAAACACCATATATTTT.

The chain employs TRBV5-1 and TRBJ1-3; TRBD1 matches at 8 bases. The germline CDR1 and CDR2 sequences are SGHRS and YFSETQ. Unmatched junction bases numbered 5, after V lost 0 bases and J lost 6 bases. The CDR3 is made up of 15 amino acids. The CDR3 here is CASSLGTGTTNTIYF. The CDR3 nucleotides are TGCGCCAGCAGCTTGGGGACAGGGACAACAAACACCATATATTTT.

V is TRBV18 and J is TRBJ2-7; the D is unclear. The germline V gene encodes CDR1 KGHSH and CDR2 LQKENI. This CDR3 has 14 residues. Trimming took 1 base from V and 0 from J, leaving 7 bases between them. CDR3: CASSPQTTSYEQYF. CDR3 in DNA: TGTGCCAGCTCACCACAGACAACCTCCTACGAGCAGTACTTC.

The chain recombines TRBV12-3 or TRBV12-4 with TRBJ1-1, with TRBD1 identical over 7 bases. This CDR3 is built from 13 residues. The V gene end was trimmed by 6 bases and the J gene end by 3 bases; junction bases not matched to a gene: 4. The CDR3 DNA reads as TGTGCCAGCAGCCGCAGGGGGGACACTGAAGCTTTCTTT. Protein sequence: CASSRRGDTEAFF.

The sample holds a few counts of this clone. The rearrangement uses TRBV7-3 and TRBJ1-1; TRBD1 might be the D (6 bases). Germline V gene sequence: CDR1 SGHTA, CDR2 FQGTGA. Trimming removed 5 bases at V and 1 base at J, with 8 bases between. The CDR3 sequence is 13 residues long. CDR3 protein: CASSPQGNTEAFF. The DNA of the CDR3 is TGTGCCAGCAGCCCACAGGGGAACACTGAAGCTTTCTTT.